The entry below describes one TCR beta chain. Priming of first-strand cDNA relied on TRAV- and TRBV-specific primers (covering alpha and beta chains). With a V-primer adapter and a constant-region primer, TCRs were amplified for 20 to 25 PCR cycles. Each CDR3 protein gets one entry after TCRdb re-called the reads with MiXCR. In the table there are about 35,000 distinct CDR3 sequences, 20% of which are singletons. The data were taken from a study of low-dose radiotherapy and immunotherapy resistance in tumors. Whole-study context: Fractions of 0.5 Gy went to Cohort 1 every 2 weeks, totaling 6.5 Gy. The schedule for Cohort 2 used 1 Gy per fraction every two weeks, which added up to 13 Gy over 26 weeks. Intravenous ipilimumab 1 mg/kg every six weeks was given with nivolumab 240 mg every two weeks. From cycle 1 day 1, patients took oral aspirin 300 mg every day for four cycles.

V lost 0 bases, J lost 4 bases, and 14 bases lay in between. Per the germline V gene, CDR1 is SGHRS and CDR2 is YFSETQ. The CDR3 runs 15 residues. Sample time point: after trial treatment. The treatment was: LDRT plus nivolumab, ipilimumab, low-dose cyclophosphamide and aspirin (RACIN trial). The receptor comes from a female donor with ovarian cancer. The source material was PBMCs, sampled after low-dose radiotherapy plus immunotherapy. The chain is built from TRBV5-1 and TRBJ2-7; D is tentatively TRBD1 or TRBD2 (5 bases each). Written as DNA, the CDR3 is TGCGCCAGCAGCTTGGCCGGCAGGGAGTGGTACGAGCAGTACTTC. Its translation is CASSLAGREWYEQYF.